The 31 T cell receptor beta chains below were found in one sample sequenced in a study of T cell repertoires in cytomegalovirus infection. TCRdb called the reads again in MiXCR, with one record for every CDR3 protein. The table records 200,000 to 300,000 distinct CDR3 sequences, over 9% of them present only once. Sequenced sample: PBMCs. All receptors derive from a human donor in good health (CMV status not recorded). Some clones in this sample may be carry-over from other donors' samples.

A remark on this clonotype: This sequence may be a read error, since a much larger clone differs from it by one base. The V and J genes are TRBV20-1 and TRBJ1-1, with a possible D match to TRBD1 (5 bases). Per germline, CDR1 DFQATT and CDR2 SNEGSKA (reference sequence). This CDR3 region has 14 residues. Trimming removed 0 bases from V and 4 bases from J, with 12 bases in between. The CDR3 loop reads CSARDPERGTEAFF. The DNA of the CDR3 is TGCAGTGCTAGAGATCCGGAGAGGGGCACTGAAGCTTTCTTT.

This clonotype came up a few times. The chain uses TRBV19 and TRBJ1-1; no reliable D call. The CDR3 runs 15 residues. The V end was cut by 3 bases, the J end by 2 bases, with 13 bases between. The germline V gene has CDR1 LNHDA and CDR2 SQIVND (reference sequence). The CDR3 loop is CASSIDAYLNTEAFF. The CDR3 nucleotides read TGTGCCAGTAGTATCGATGCATACCTTAACACTGAAGCTTTCTTT.

The sample holds many counts of this clonotype. The rearrangement uses TRBV7-2 and TRBJ1-4; unclear D gene. Deletions cut 5 bases from V and 3 bases from J, with 4 bases between. The germline CDR1 and CDR2 sequences are SGHTA and FQGNSA. The CDR3 loop spans 12 amino acids. Here the CDR3 reads CASSPSNEKLFF. In DNA, the CDR3 is TGTGCCAGCAGCCCTTCTAATGAAAAACTGTTTTTT. Variable domain in full (rest from reference TRBV7-2 and TRBJ1-4): GAGVSQSPSNKVTEKGKDVELRCDPISGHTALYWYRQSLGQGLEFLIYFQGNSAPDKSGLPSDRFSAERTGGSVSTLTIQRTQQEDSAVYLCASSPSNEKLFFGSGTQLSVL.

This clonotype was recorded many times. This sequence joins TRBV6-2 or TRBV6-3 and TRBJ1-1; a possible D gene is TRBD1 (6 bases). Germline V lookup: CDR1 MNHEY, CDR2 SVGEGT. There are 15 residues in the CDR3. The V end lost 6 bases, the J end lost 4 bases, and 18 bases lay between the germline ends. CDR3 region: CASSKNRERGTEAFF. CDR3 DNA sequence: TGTGCCAGCAGCAAAAACAGGGAGAGGGGCACTGAAGCTTTCTTT.

The sample holds many counts of this clonotype. This chain links TRBV6-2 or TRBV6-3 with TRBJ2-7; possible D gene TRBD1, 5 bases. The CDR3 runs to 13 residues. V gave up 6 bases and J gave up 0 bases, with 9 bases separating them. Germline V gene data show CDR1 as MNHEY and CDR2 as SVGEGT. CDR3 amino acids: CASRETVSYEQYF. The CDR3 nucleotides are TGTGCCAGCAGGGAGACAGTCTCCTACGAGCAGTACTTC.

The J gene is TRBJ1-5, the V gene TRBV29-1, with TRBD1 identical over 8 bases. Germline trimming cut 7 bases from V and 6 bases from J; bases unmatched to any gene: 5. CDR3 size: 12 residues. Germline V gives CDR1 SQVTM, CDR2 ANQGSEA. In nucleotides, the CDR3 is TGCAGCGCCGGACAGGGTGCTCAGCCCCAGCATTTT. This translates into CSAGQGAQPQHF.

In its sample, this clonotype was seen many times. This chain links TRBV19 with TRBJ1-1; D might be TRBD1 (5 bases). Trimming pared 5 bases from V and 6 bases from J, leaving 10 bases between. CDR1 and CDR2 (germline): LNHDA, SQIVND (reference sequence). This CDR3 region has 12 residues. The CDR3 region has the DNA TGTGCCAGTAGTTGGAGAGGGGCTGAAGCTTTCTTT. Amino acid sequence: CASSWRGAEAFF.

The chain is built from TRBV19 and TRBJ2-7; a possible D gene is TRBD2 (6 bases). The CDR3 extends over 15 amino acids. The V end was cut by 3 bases, the J end by 1 base, with 13 bases between. Germline V gene lookup returns CDR1 LNHDA and CDR2 SQIVND (reference sequence). CDR3 in amino acids: CASSISAEGSYEQYF. The CDR3 region has the DNA TGTGCCAGTAGTATCTCAGCGGAGGGATCCTACGAGCAGTACTTC.

The sample holds many counts of this clonotype. V gene TRBV7-3 combines with J gene TRBJ2-2, with D hard to call. V gave up 1 base and J gave up 3 bases, with 6 bases separating them. This CDR3 has 14 amino acids. Germline lookup yields CDR1 SGHTA and CDR2 FQGTGA. The CDR3 region is CASSLKGYTGELFF. CDR3 coding DNA: TGTGCCAGCAGCTTAAAGGGTTACACCGGGGAGCTGTTTTTT.

The chain employs TRBV7-9 and TRBJ1-5; D not resolved. V was pared by 5 bases and J by 7 bases, with 9 bases between. Germline assignment: CDR1 SEHNR and CDR2 FQNEAQ (reference sequence). The CDR3 spans 12 residues. The CDR3 protein is CASSTVGQPQHF. CDR3 in DNA: TGTGCCAGCAGCACGGTAGGACAGCCCCAGCATTTT.

The chain employs TRBV3-1 and TRBJ2-6; D is perhaps TRBD2 (6 bases). V was pared by 4 bases and J by 2 bases, with 15 bases between. The CDR3 length is 17 residues. CDR1 is LGHDT, CDR2 YNNKEL, per germline (reference sequence). The chain's CDR3 is CASSPLAGGAGANVLTF. Written as DNA, the CDR3 is TGTGCCAGCAGCCCCCTCGCCGGGGGAGCTGGGGCCAACGTCCTGACTTTC.

The chain joins TRBV12-5 to TRBJ1-1; D remains unclear. This CDR3 is 15 amino acids long. The germline V gene encodes CDR1 LGHNT and CDR2 FRNRAP. V was shortened by 0 bases and J by 6 bases, with 14 bases between the two germline ends. CDR3 in amino acids: CASGLVMGKTPEAFF. The CDR3 DNA follows: TGTGCTAGTGGTTTGGTAATGGGGAAGACCCCTGAAGCTTTCTTT.

This chain joins TRBV6-5 and TRBJ2-7, with 12 bases matching TRBD1. Unmatched junction bases numbered 4, after V lost 0 bases and J lost 4 bases. Germline loops: CDR1 MNHEY, CDR2 SVGAGI. The CDR3 length is 16 residues. The CDR3 region is CASSYSGTGGGYEQYF. CDR3 DNA: TGTGCCAGCAGTTACTCAGGGACAGGGGGCGGATACGAGCAGTACTTC.

In this sample, this clonotype turned up a few times. The chain uses TRBV5-1 and TRBJ1-1, with TRBD1 identical over 8 bases. The V segment lost 4 bases and the J segment 3 bases; nucleotides outside the gene matches: 14. The germline CDR1 and CDR2 sequences are SGHRS and YFSETQ. There are 17 residues in the CDR3. CDR3 coding DNA: TGCGCCAGCAGCAGGGGACAGGTCAATCCTTTAGACACTGAAGCTTTCTTT. Residues: CASSRGQVNPLDTEAFF.

The rearrangement joins TRBV4-1 to TRBJ2-1, with 8 bases lining up with TRBD2. Germline CDR1 MGHRA, CDR2 YSYEKL. With 3 bases clipped from V and 8 bases from J, the junction kept 3 bases outside the gene matches. This CDR3 contains 13 residues. The CDR3 is CASSHGGADEQFF. In DNA form, the CDR3 reads TGCGCCAGCAGCCACGGGGGGGCCGATGAGCAGTTCTTC.

The rearrangement joins TRBV14 to TRBJ2-5; the match to TRBD2 covers 7 bases. The V gene end was trimmed by 2 bases and the J gene end by 5 bases; junction bases not matched to a gene: 5. CDR1 is SGHDN and CDR2 is FVKESK in the germline V gene. The CDR3 is made up of 14 amino acids. CDR3 coding DNA: TGTGCCAGCAGCCAAACGGGGGGTCATGAGACCCAGTACTTC. This sequence encodes CASSQTGGHETQYF.

Regarding this clonotype: An end of the junction does not agree with germline; a read error may underlie this. The chain recombines TRBV7-2 with TRBJ1-1, with D unresolved. Looked up from germline, CDR1 is SGHTA and CDR2 is FQGNSA. The CDR3 is 15 residues long. The chain's CDR3 is CAGSINRALDTEAFF. CDR3 nucleotides: TGTGCCGGCAGCATAAACCGGGCCTTGGACACTGAAGCTTTCTTT.

V gene TRBV2 combines with J gene TRBJ2-5; D is possibly TRBD1 (6 bases). CDR3 size: 14 residues. V shed 7 bases and J shed 2 bases, with 14 bases lying between them. The germline CDR1 and CDR2 sequences are SNHLY and FYNNEI. CDR3 protein: CASKDGTLQETQYF. CDR3 nucleotide sequence: TGTGCCAGCAAGGACGGGACACTACAAGAGACCCAGTACTTC.

Here the CDR3 reads CASSVGGPPYEQYF. Here the CDR3 DNA reads TGTGCCAGCAGTGTAGGGGGCCCTCCCTACGAGCAGTACTTC. The chain employs TRBV28 and TRBJ2-7, with 7 bases lining up with TRBD1. CDR1 is MDHEN and CDR2 is SYDVKM in the germline V gene. Trimming cost V 5 bases and J 2 bases; bases outside gene matches: 6. This CDR3 comprises 14 residues.

This clonotype was seen at least ten times. This rearrangement joins TRBV7-2 to TRBJ1-6; possibly TRBD1 for D (6 bases). The CDR3 consists of 15 residues. Germline V gene sequence: CDR1 SGHTA, CDR2 FQGNSA. The ends were cut back, 2 bases at V and 9 bases at J, with 14 bases in the middle. CDR3 protein: CASSLQGYRSSPLHF. Here the CDR3 DNA reads TGTGCCAGCAGCTTACAGGGGTATAGAAGTTCACCCCTCCACTTT. Complete variable domain (other parts from reference TRBV7-2 and TRBJ1-6): GAGVSQSPSNKVTEKGKDVELRCDPISGHTALYWYRQSLGQGLEFLIYFQGNSAPDKSGLPSDRFSAERTGGSVSTLTIQRTQQEDSAVYLCASSLQGYRSSPLHFGNGTRLTVT.

The chain couples TRBV2 to TRBJ2-2; a possible D gene is TRBD2 (6 bases). The CDR3 is 16 residues long. Germline V gene data show CDR1 as SNHLY and CDR2 as FYNNEI. V dropped 6 bases and J dropped 2 bases, with 16 bases sitting between them. This CDR3 reads CASRERGTANTGELFF. CDR3 coding DNA: TGTGCCAGCAGGGAACGCGGGACGGCCAACACCGGGGAGCTGTTTTTT.

The table lists this clonotype with a few counts. This chain joins TRBV20-1 and TRBJ1-4; D unclear. V was cut by 4 bases and J by 5 bases, with 5 bases left in between. Germline values: CDR1 DFQATT, CDR2 SNEGSKA (reference sequence). The length of the CDR3 is 11 residues. CDR3 DNA sequence: TGCAGTGCTACCCAAAATGAAAAACTGTTTTTT. Translating it yields CSATQNEKLFF.

In its sample, this clonotype was seen a few times. The chain combines TRBV12-3 or TRBV12-4 with TRBJ1-3; 7 nucleotides match TRBD1. CDR3 length: 15 residues. The V and J ends lost 5 bases and 4 bases, in that order; junction bases with no gene match: 8. The CDR3 DNA sequence: TGTGCCAGCAGTGGCGGGACAGACGAGGGAAACACCATATATTTT. It yields the protein CASSGGTDEGNTIYF.

This clonotype has ten or more counts. The chain uses TRBV24-1 and TRBJ1-5; 9 nucleotides match TRBD1. The trim removed 4 bases at V and 7 bases at J, leaving 10 bases unmatched. The germline V gene encodes CDR1 KGHDR and CDR2 SFDVKD. The CDR3 is 16 residues long. CDR3 DNA sequence: TGTGCCACCAGTGAGTGGACAGGGGAAAAAGGCCAGCCCCAGCATTTT. This gives the protein CATSEWTGEKGQPQHF.

This rearrangement joins TRBV24-1 to TRBJ2-2; D tentatively fits TRBD1 or TRBD2 (5 bases each). V lost 9 bases, J lost 3 bases, and 13 bases lay in between. CDR1 and CDR2 from the germline V gene are KGHDR and SFDVKD. The CDR3 extends over 14 amino acids. CDR3 in amino acids: CATEAGTDTGELFF. CDR3 DNA: TGTGCCACCGAAGCAGGGACGGACACCGGGGAGCTGTTTTTT.

This clonotype was found a few times. J is TRBJ1-1 and V is TRBV27; D is perhaps TRBD1 (5 bases). V was clipped by 5 bases and J by 0 bases, with 22 bases between them. The germline V gene has CDR1 MNHEY and CDR2 SMNVEV (reference sequence). The CDR3 is 18 amino acids. The CDR3 here is CASSVETGRGGMNTEAFF. As DNA, the CDR3 is TGTGCCAGCAGTGTAGAAACCGGACGGGGGGGGATGAACACTGAAGCTTTCTTT.

This clonotype was seen only a few times. J is TRBJ1-1 and V is TRBV5-6; 7 bases line up with TRBD1. V lost 6 bases to trimming and J lost 1 base; unmatched junction nucleotides: 12. The germline V gene encodes CDR1 SGHDT and CDR2 YYEEEE. The CDR3 is made up of 16 amino acids. The CDR3 region is CASKINTGQRNTEAFF. For the CDR3, the DNA is TGTGCCAGCAAGATTAATACGGGACAGCGGAACACTGAAGCTTTCTTT.

This chain uses TRBV10-3 with TRBJ2-1; 9 nucleotides match TRBD2. Germline V lookup: CDR1 ENHRY, CDR2 SYGVKD. The CDR3 totals 13 residues. V dropped 6 bases and J dropped 7; count of bases not matched to a gene: 4. The CDR3 here is CAIRSGRQNEQFF. Written as DNA, the CDR3 is TGTGCCATCAGGAGCGGGAGGCAGAATGAGCAGTTCTTC.

The chain combines TRBV15 with TRBJ2-5, with 12 nucleotides matching TRBD2. CDR3 length: 18 residues. After removal of 0 bases from V and 3 bases from J, the junction contained 8 bases not matched to a gene. Germline V gene lookup returns CDR1 LNHNV and CDR2 YYDKDF (reference sequence). CDR3 in amino acids: CATSRDALAGGLKETQYF. CDR3 DNA sequence: TGTGCCACCAGCAGAGATGCACTAGCGGGGGGACTCAAAGAGACCCAGTACTTC. Full variable domain (remainder filled in from reference TRBV15 and TRBJ2-5): DAMVIQNPRYQVTQFGKPVTLSCSQTLNHNVMYWYQQKSSQAPKLLFHYYDKDFNNEADTPDNFQSRRPNTSFCFLDIRSPGLGDTAMYLCATSRDALAGGLKETQYFGPGTRLLVL.

This clonotype was counted a few times. This rearrangement joins TRBV6-5 to TRBJ2-3, with D possibly matching TRBD2 (5 bases). Trimming pared 0 bases from V and 2 bases from J, leaving 12 bases between. Germline CDR1 and CDR2: MNHEY and SVGAGI. The CDR3 covers 16 residues. CDR3 coding DNA: TGTGCCAGCAGTTACTCGCGGTCCCGGGACACAGATACGCAGTATTTT. This codes for CASSYSRSRDTDTQYF.

The chain is built from TRBV7-3 and TRBJ2-1, with 7 bases matching TRBD2. The CDR3 consists of 16 residues. The V segment lost 5 bases and the J segment 8 bases; nucleotides outside the gene matches: 15. Germline CDR1 and CDR2: SGHTA and FQGTGA. CDR3 amino acids: CASSIGLPGGVDEQFF. The CDR3 DNA sequence: TGTGCCAGCAGCATAGGTCTACCGGGAGGTGTAGATGAGCAGTTCTTC.